This T cell receptor beta chain is drawn from a study of identical twins. TCRdb reprocessed the 5' RACE reads with MiXCR, giving one entry per CDR3 protein. In the table there are about 790,000 distinct CDR3 sequences, 15% to 20% of which are singletons. This clonotype was recorded many times. In addition, the sample was reused for a study of T cells expressing NK-cell markers. That paper notes: The contribution of dominant NKG2C+ clonotypes to CD8+ T cells in roughly six donors was 1.0-7.0%. Four donors showed these clonotypes also leading the CD3+CD56-NKG2C+ fraction.

The TCR sequence derives from a woman aged 18-29 years in good health. The sequenced sample was PBMCs.

The CDR3 protein is CASSLIGDTGELFF. For the CDR3, the DNA is TGCGCCAGCAGCTTGATAGGGGACACCGGGGAGCTGTTTTTT. The chain has TRBV5-1 and TRBJ2-2; TRBD1 is a possible D gene (5 bases). Germline CDR1 and CDR2: SGHRS and YFSETQ. The CDR3 runs to 14 residues. V lost 1 base, J lost 3 bases, and 7 bases lay in between. The full variable domain, its missing parts supplied by reference TRBV5-1 and TRBJ2-2, is KAGVTQTPRYLIKTRGQQVTLSCSPISGHRSVSWYQQTPGQGLQFLFEYFSETQRNKGNFPGRFSGRQFSNSRSEMNVSTLELGDSALYLCASSLIGDTGELFFGEGSRLTVL.